This TCR beta chain comes out of a study of T cells in Graves' hyperthyroidism and ophthalmopathy. The study enrolled patients aged 18 to 65 with newly diagnosed hyperthyroidism of under 2 months' duration. The study excluded patients with uncontrolled infection, other autoimmune disease, pregnancy or lactation. The sample holds many counts of this clonotype. The investigators amplified TCR beta CDR3 regions from RNA transcripts. During a first-round RT-PCR of the TCR CDR3, the HTBI primer set was used. A single record per CDR3 protein comes from TCRdb applying MiXCR to the multiplex PCR reads. The sample shows hundreds of thousands of distinct CDR3 sequences, around a sixth of them seen only once. Per the germline V gene, CDR1 is DFQATT and CDR2 is SNEGSKA (reference sequence). This CDR3 is 11 amino acids long. Deletions cut 2 bases from V and 6 bases from J, with 8 bases between.

The chain carries TRBV20-1 and TRBJ2-7; weak D call: TRBD1 (5 bases). The sequencing input was blood. This TCR was recovered from a woman aged 45-60 years with Graves' hyperthyroidism that later progressed to Graves' ophthalmopathy. The DNA for the CDR3 is TGCAGTGCTAGAAAAGGGGTCGAGCAGTACTTC. Its translation: CSARKGVEQYF.